Sequencing of this T cell receptor beta chain was carried out in a study of T cell responses to AZD1222 COVID-19 vaccine. Study-wide points: No day 14 peak samples; only post-peak repertoires were characterized. At 160-218 and 743-854, vaccine-associated CD4 TCRs were dominant, and they spanned spike.

The protocol was immunoSEQ multiplex PCR, while the TCRdb copy is restricted to in-frame clones and leaves out a portion. Of about 150,000 clones listed, more than 75% are singletons. Details on this clone: Its target is unknown.

The germline CDR1 and CDR2 sequences are SGHVS and FQNEAQ. The CDR3 length is 13 residues. V was trimmed by 7 bases and J by 4 bases, leaving 13 bases between them. The chain employs TRBV7-8 and TRBJ1-2; D ambiguous. This specimen was peripheral blood, taken 28 days after the second AZD1222 dose. This sequence was found in an adult who received the AZD1222 COVID-19 vaccine. CDR3 sequence (DNA): TGTGCCAGCATGCTAGGGAGAGGCTATGGCTACACCTTC. It yields the protein CASMLGRGYGYTF.